This section outlines one T cell receptor (beta chain) sequence together with its context. The data originate from a study of blood T cell repertoires in COVID-19. Some clones are missing from TCRdb's copy, which holds only in-frame ones; the method was immunoSEQ multiplex PCR. In the table there are more than 50,000 clones, just over 90% of which are singletons. The CDR3 covers 13 residues. Germline V lookup: CDR1 GTSNPN, CDR2 SVGIG (reference sequence). The TCR sequence derives from a middle-aged woman with active COVID-19. Input material: peripheral blood. The chain employs TRBV30 and TRBJ2-1, with TRBD2 identical over 10 bases. The CDR3 loop reads CAWERLAGDEQFF. The CDR3 nucleotides read TGTGCTTGGGAACGACTAGCGGGCGATGAGCAGTTCTTC.